The 24 T cell receptor beta chains in this list originate from one sample, sequenced in a study of blood T cell repertoires in COVID-19. Profiled with immunoSEQ multiplex PCR; TCRdb holds only in-frame clones, not every one. The table shows roughly 430,000 clones, with roughly 90% occurring only once. Sequencing input: PBMCs or T cells enriched from blood (not recorded which). The source of these receptors is a woman in her forties with acute COVID-19.

The sample holds one count of this clone. The CDR3 here is CAWSVHRESPLHF. In DNA, the CDR3 is TGTGCCTGGAGTGTACACAGGGAATCACCCCTCCACTTT. The chain recombines TRBV30 with TRBJ1-6; D is perhaps TRBD1 (6 bases). Germline CDR1 reads GTSNPN; CDR2 reads SVGIG (reference sequence). V gave up 0 bases and J gave up 10 bases, with 10 bases separating them. This CDR3 has 13 residues.

V and J are TRBV5-1 and TRBJ2-2; 9 bases agree with TRBD2. Germline CDR1 SGHRS, CDR2 YFSETQ. The length of the CDR3 is 17 residues. V dropped 0 bases and J dropped 1; count of bases not matched to a gene: 4. The CDR3 DNA reads TGCGCCAGCAGCTTGGCTAGCGGGGTGCGGAACACCGGGGAGCTGTTTTTT. Translating it yields CASSLASGVRNTGELFF.

This clone was observed a single time. The chain employs TRBV15 and TRBJ2-5; no firm D call. Trimming shortened V by 4 bases and J by 5 bases, and 11 bases separated the two germline ends. The CDR3 totals 13 residues. CDR1 LNHNV and CDR2 YYDKDF come from the germline V gene (reference sequence). CDR3 region: CATSTGRVETQYF. The CDR3 bases are TGTGCCACCAGCACCGGCCGGGTGGAGACCCAGTACTTC.

V and J are TRBV29-1 and TRBJ1-1; TRBD1 is a possible D gene (5 bases). There are 12 residues in the CDR3. Trimming took off 8 bases at V and 4 bases at J, with 14 bases between the two ends. Germline CDR1 and CDR2: SQVTM and ANQGSEA. The CDR3 here is CSTGAGGTEAFF. For the CDR3, the DNA is TGCAGCACCGGCGCGGGGGGCACTGAAGCTTTCTTT.

The chain employs TRBV4-1 and TRBJ1-2; a weak D match, TRBD1 (6 bases). This CDR3 region has 15 residues. Deletions cut 4 bases from V and 3 bases from J, with 15 bases between. Germline V gene sequence: CDR1 MGHRA, CDR2 YSYEKL. Here the CDR3 reads CASSLQGGQDYGYTF. DNA of the CDR3: TGCGCCAGCAGCCTACAAGGGGGTCAAGACTATGGCTACACCTTC.

The chain combines TRBV27 with TRBJ1-1, with 10 bases lining up with TRBD1. CDR3 length equals 14 residues. V gave up 6 bases and J gave up 5 bases; unmatched junction bases: 6. The germline gives CDR1 MNHEY, CDR2 SMNVEV (reference sequence). This CDR3 reads CASRAPGQGTEAFF. CDR3 DNA: TGTGCCAGCAGGGCTCCGGGACAGGGGACTGAAGCTTTCTTT.

The chain carries TRBV4-2 and TRBJ1-3; 7 nucleotides line up with TRBD1. The CDR3 runs 15 residues. The trim removed 1 base at V and 3 bases at J, leaving 3 bases unmatched. Per germline, CDR1 LGHNA and CDR2 YNFKEQ. CDR3 sequence (DNA): TGTGCCAGCAGCCAAGCGGACAGGCGTGGAAACACCATATATTTT. It codes for CASSQADRRGNTIYF.

This chain links TRBV7-9 with TRBJ2-4; TRBD2 matches at 7 bases. The length of the CDR3 is 18 residues. Germline CDR1 is SEHNR and CDR2 is FQNEAQ (reference sequence). J gave up 3 bases and V 1 base, and 12 bases lay outside the gene matches. Here the CDR3 reads CASSLGNGGTMGKNIQYF. As DNA, the CDR3 is TGTGCCAGCAGCTTAGGGAACGGGGGGACGATGGGCAAAAACATTCAGTACTTC. Drawing the rest from reference TRBV7-9 and TRBJ2-4, the complete variable domain is DTGVSQNPRHKITKRGQNVTFRCDPISEHNRLYWYRQTLGQGPEFLTYFQNEAQLEKSRLLSDRFSAERPKGSFSTLEIQRTEQGDSAMYLCASSLGNGGTMGKNIQYFGAGTRLSVL.

The chain carries TRBV14 and TRBJ2-3, with a possible D match to TRBD2 (6 bases). CDR1 and CDR2 from the germline V gene are SGHDN and FVKESK. V was clipped by 2 bases and J by 4 bases, with 16 bases between them. The CDR3 contains 16 residues. CDR3 in amino acids: CASSQTLTRSSDTQYF. CDR3 DNA sequence: TGTGCCAGCAGCCAAACATTGACTAGGAGTTCAGATACGCAGTATTTT.

Written as DNA, the CDR3 is TGTGCCAGCAGCTTGTCCCAGTCTGGGGCCAACGTCCTGACTTTC. This codes for CASSLSQSGANVLTF. The V call is TRBV5-4, the J call TRBJ2-6; D not resolved. This CDR3 spans 15 amino acids. V was trimmed by 1 base and J by 1 base, leaving 6 bases between them. From germline, CDR1 is SGHNT and CDR2 YYREEE (reference sequence).

This clone showed up just once. The chain joins TRBV24-1 to TRBJ1-5; 10 bases map to TRBD1. The V gene end was trimmed by 4 bases and the J gene end by 4 bases; junction bases not matched to a gene: 6. In germline, CDR1 is KGHDR, CDR2 SFDVKD. The CDR3 has 16 amino acids. The CDR3 DNA reads TGTGCCACCAGTGAGACCGACAGGGGGCGAAATCAGCCCCAGCATTTT. Residues: CATSETDRGRNQPQHF.

The chain combines TRBV27 with TRBJ2-5; 11 positions agree with TRBD1. V lost 4 bases to trimming and J lost 5 bases; unmatched junction nucleotides: 6. CDR3 size: 15 residues. In germline, CDR1 is MNHEY, CDR2 SMNVEV (reference sequence). CDR3: CASSSGTGGWETQYF. The DNA of the CDR3 is TGTGCCAGCAGTTCCGGGACAGGGGGATGGGAGACCCAGTACTTC.

V usage is TRBV6-5 and J usage is TRBJ1-2; 7 nucleotides line up with TRBD1. The germline V gene has CDR1 MNHEY and CDR2 SVGAGI. The CDR3 loop spans 14 amino acids. Germline trimming cut 6 bases from V and 7 bases from J; bases unmatched to any gene: 11. The CDR3 spells CASSSLDRASGYTF. The CDR3, as DNA: TGTGCCAGCAGCTCTTTAGACAGGGCCTCTGGCTACACCTTC.

The gene calls are TRBV5-1 and TRBJ2-7; D is uncertain. V dropped 5 bases and J dropped 1 base, with 7 bases sitting between them. The CDR3 is 12 residues long. The V gene's germline CDR1 is SGHRS and CDR2 YFSETQ. CDR3: CASSETSYEQYF. The CDR3 nucleotides read TGCGCCAGCAGTGAGACATCCTACGAGCAGTACTTC.

This rearrangement joins TRBV11-2 to TRBJ2-3; 14 bases fit TRBD2. V lost 3 bases, J lost 4 bases, and 3 bases stayed unmatched. The CDR3 is 16 residues long. Germline lookup yields CDR1 SGHAT and CDR2 FQNNGV. CDR3 sequence (DNA): TGTGCCAGCAGCTTGGGACTAGCGGGGGCGCCAGATACGCAGTATTTT. Protein sequence: CASSLGLAGAPDTQYF.

The chain links TRBV4-1 to TRBJ1-4; D uncertain. Germline-derived CDR1 and CDR2 are MGHRA and YSYEKL. The V and J ends lost 2 bases and 0 bases respectively, with 7 bases between them. This CDR3 region has 15 residues. The CDR3 DNA reads as TGCGCCAGCAGCCAACCGGGGTCAACTAATGAAAAACTGTTTTTT. This sequence encodes CASSQPGSTNEKLFF.

This rearrangement joins TRBV11-2 to TRBJ2-1, with a weak D call TRBD1 (5 bases). CDR3 size: 15 residues. V was shortened by 1 base and J by 3 bases, with 10 bases between the two germline ends. Germline loops: CDR1 SGHAT, CDR2 FQNNGV. As DNA, the CDR3 is TGTGCCAGCAGCTTAGGATCAGGGCACTACAATGAGCAGTTCTTC. Translating gives CASSLGSGHYNEQFF.

This clone was observed a handful of times. V gene TRBV9 combines with J gene TRBJ1-1; 8 positions match TRBD1. CDR1 and CDR2 from the germline V gene are SGDLS and YYNGEE. The CDR3 contains 13 residues. Unmatched junction bases numbered 2, after V lost 7 bases and J lost 0 bases. The CDR3 bases are TGTGCCAGCGGACAGGGTCTGAACACTGAAGCTTTCTTT. Its protein product is CASGQGLNTEAFF.

The chain links TRBV7-9 to TRBJ2-3; D might be TRBD1 (5 bases). The CDR3 runs 14 residues. Germline CDR1 and CDR2: SEHNR and FQNEAQ (reference sequence). V was cut by 6 bases and J by 2 bases, with 12 bases left in between. As DNA, the CDR3 is TGTGCCAGCAGTCTAGGGGCAGCCACAGATACGCAGTATTTT. It codes for CASSLGAATDTQYF.

V usage is TRBV30 and J usage is TRBJ1-6; D not certain. With 3 bases removed from V and 7 bases from J, the gap between germline ends came to 10 bases. This CDR3 comprises 13 residues. Germline assignment: CDR1 GTSNPN and CDR2 SVGIG (reference sequence). The CDR3 loop is CAWREGQNSPLHF. CDR3 in DNA: TGTGCCTGGAGAGAGGGCCAGAATTCACCCCTCCACTTT.

The V and J genes are TRBV6-1 and TRBJ1-1; the match to TRBD1 covers 7 bases. V shed 0 bases and J 4 bases; nucleotides not matched to a gene: 5. The CDR3 contains 15 residues. From germline, CDR1 is MNHNS and CDR2 SASEGT. The CDR3: CASSEAPAGGTEAFF. CDR3 bases: TGTGCCAGCAGTGAAGCCCCTGCAGGGGGCACTGAAGCTTTCTTT.

This chain uses TRBV15 with TRBJ2-1, with 7 bases aligning to TRBD2. Germline lookup yields CDR1 LNHNV and CDR2 YYDKDF (reference sequence). This CDR3 spans 15 amino acids. The V segment lost 7 bases and the J segment 7 bases; nucleotides outside the gene matches: 13. The CDR3 is CATTTSGVAENEQFF. The CDR3 nucleotides are TGTGCCACCACTACAAGCGGGGTAGCGGAGAATGAGCAGTTCTTC.

The chain is built from TRBV29-1 and TRBJ1-1; 8 bases match TRBD1. V shed 2 bases and J 6 bases; nucleotides not matched to a gene: 5. CDR3 size: 13 residues. CDR1 is SQVTM, CDR2 ANQGSEA, per germline. The CDR3 DNA reads TGCAGCGTTGAAACGACAGGGGTCCCTGAAGCTTTCTTT. As protein: CSVETTGVPEAFF.

The CDR3 here is CATSDPTVTVSNTGELFF. In DNA, the CDR3 is TGTGCCACCAGTGATCCCACAGTGACAGTTTCGAACACCGGGGAGCTGTTTTTT. The chain couples TRBV24-1 to TRBJ2-2; a possible D gene is TRBD1 (5 bases). V was pared by 3 bases and J by 0 bases, with 16 bases between. This CDR3 is 18 amino acids long. Germline V gene data show CDR1 as KGHDR and CDR2 as SFDVKD.